This entry lists 24 T cell receptor beta chains sequenced from one sample in a study of blood T cell repertoires in COVID-19. Libraries were prepared by immunoSEQ multiplex PCR; TCRdb keeps only in-frame clonotypes and omits some of them. Of roughly 310,000 clones listed, about 92% are singletons. The sequenced sample was PBMCs or T cells enriched from blood (not recorded which). The receptors were gathered from a man aged 60-69 years who had recovered from COVID-19.

This clone appeared once. The chain carries TRBV6-5 and TRBJ1-4; a possible D gene is TRBD1 (6 bases). CDR1 and CDR2 (germline): MNHEY, SVGAGI. Trimming stripped 0 bases from V and 4 bases from J, with 9 bases between. The CDR3 has 15 residues. The CDR3 DNA sequence: TGTGCCAGCAGTTACTCCGGCAGGGGTAATGAAAAACTGTTTTTT. Translating it yields CASSYSGRGNEKLFF.

The chain links TRBV11-1 to TRBJ2-1, with TRBD2 identical over 8 bases. This CDR3 is built from 14 residues. The trim removed 8 bases at V and 2 bases at J, leaving 5 bases unmatched. In germline, CDR1 is SGHAT, CDR2 FQDESV (reference sequence). The CDR3 DNA follows: TGTGCCAGCGAAGCGGGAGTCACCTACAATGAGCAGTTCTTC. This gives the protein CASEAGVTYNEQFF.

The chain employs TRBV24-1 and TRBJ2-1, with D perhaps TRBD2 (6 bases). Germline V gene lookup returns CDR1 KGHDR and CDR2 SFDVKD. The V and J ends lost 4 bases and 4 bases respectively, with 16 bases between them. The CDR3 runs 16 residues. The CDR3 reads CATSEGIGGSYNEQFF. The CDR3 DNA follows: TGTGCCACCAGTGAGGGGATTGGGGGGTCTTACAATGAGCAGTTCTTC.

In its sample, this clone is medium-sized. The chain joins TRBV5-6 to TRBJ1-1; a weak D match, TRBD1 (6 bases). Trimming stripped 1 base from V and 3 bases from J, with 13 bases between. The CDR3 contains 15 residues. CDR1 is SGHDT and CDR2 is YYEEEE in the germline V gene. CDR3 sequence: CASSLWGPRDTEAFF. CDR3 nucleotide sequence: TGTGCCAGCAGCTTGTGGGGGCCTAGGGACACTGAAGCTTTCTTT.

This clone was seen just once. The chain carries TRBV6-1 and TRBJ2-1; TRBD2 might be the D (6 bases). The CDR3 covers 16 residues. V lost 4 bases to trimming and J lost 1 base, with 14 bases between them. Looked up from germline, CDR1 is MNHNS and CDR2 is SASEGT. CDR3 residues: CASSAEGLHSYNEQFF. The CDR3 nucleotides read TGTGCCAGCAGTGCTGAGGGACTCCATTCCTACAATGAGCAGTTCTTC.

The rearrangement uses TRBV6-5 and TRBJ2-3, with D uncertain. The CDR3 is 13 residues long. Trimming removed 7 bases from V and 3 bases from J, with 11 bases in between. Germline V gene lookup returns CDR1 MNHEY and CDR2 SVGAGI. The CDR3 sequence is CASNSPGTDTQYF. Here the CDR3 DNA reads TGTGCCAGCAACTCCCCCGGTACAGATACGCAGTATTTT.

In this sample, this clone turned up once. V gene TRBV10-3 combines with J gene TRBJ1-6, with 7 nucleotides matching TRBD1. Germline CDR1 ENHRY, CDR2 SYGVKD. The V gene end was trimmed by 7 bases and the J gene end by 5 bases; junction bases not matched to a gene: 5. The CDR3 extends over 14 amino acids. CDR3 in amino acids: CAIKTGADNSPLHF. CDR3 nucleotides: TGTGCCATCAAAACAGGGGCCGATAATTCACCCCTCCACTTT.

This CDR3 is CASSRGRQGNEQFF. CDR3 nucleotides: TGTGCCAGCAGCAGGGGACGCCAGGGCAATGAGCAGTTCTTC. The V gene is TRBV7-9, the J gene TRBJ2-1; D might be TRBD1 or TRBD2, each matching 5 bases. Germline assignment: CDR1 SEHNR and CDR2 FQNEAQ (reference sequence). Trimming took off 5 bases at V and 6 bases at J, with 14 bases between the two ends. This CDR3 region has 14 residues.

The chain links TRBV7-8 to TRBJ1-1; D is unclear. Trimming stripped 2 bases from V and 0 bases from J, with 13 bases between. The CDR3 has 16 residues. Germline CDR1 is SGHVS and CDR2 is FQNEAQ. The CDR3 loop reads CASSLRGVRVNTEAFF. The CDR3 coding sequence is TGTGCCAGCAGCTTACGCGGGGTCCGGGTGAACACTGAAGCTTTCTTT. The full variable domain, with the rest looked up from reference TRBV7-8 and TRBJ1-1, is GAGVSQSPRYKVAKRGQDVALRCDPISGHVSLFWYQQALGQGPEFLTYFQNEAQLDKSGLPSDRFFAERPEGSVSTLKIQRTQQEDSAVYLCASSLRGVRVNTEAFFGQGTRLTVV.

The chain is built from TRBV3-1 (or the pseudogene TRBV3-2) and TRBJ1-1; D call uncertain. Trimming shortened V by 4 bases and J by 0 bases, and 18 bases separated the two germline ends. This CDR3 has 17 amino acids. In germline, CDR1 is LGHDT, CDR2 YNNKEL (reference sequence). CDR3 sequence reads: CASSRLSGRELNTEAFF. CDR3 coding DNA: TGTGCCAGCAGCCGACTTTCCGGACGGGAGTTGAACACTGAAGCTTTCTTT.

The chain links TRBV4-3 to TRBJ1-1, with D possibly TRBD1 on 6 matching bases. In germline, CDR1 is LGHNA, CDR2 YSLEER. The CDR3 totals 15 residues. The V end lost 8 bases, the J end lost 6 bases, and 22 bases lay between the germline ends. CDR3 region: CASEPGRGAFSEAFF. DNA for the CDR3: TGCGCCAGCGAGCCGGGCCGGGGGGCTTTCTCTGAAGCTTTCTTT.

The gene calls are TRBV5-1 and TRBJ1-2; the D gene is possibly TRBD1 (6 bases). Trimming shortened V by 0 bases and J by 6 bases, and 15 bases separated the two germline ends. Per germline, CDR1 SGHRS and CDR2 YFSETQ. The CDR3 is 15 amino acids. CDR3 region: CASSLVNGGGHGYTF. The DNA for the CDR3 is TGCGCCAGCAGCTTGGTCAACGGCGGGGGGCATGGCTACACCTTC.

The CDR3: CASSQEPYEQYF. The CDR3 nucleotides read TGTGCCAGCTCACAGGAGCCCTACGAGCAGTACTTC. The chain carries TRBV18 and TRBJ2-7, with unresolved D. This CDR3 region has 12 residues. Germline lookup yields CDR1 KGHSH and CDR2 LQKENI. V shed 4 bases and J shed 2 bases, with 6 bases lying between them.

The chain carries TRBV2 and TRBJ1-2; D is unclear. Trimming removed 4 bases from V and 3 bases from J, with 3 bases in between. CDR3 length: 11 amino acids. CDR1 and CDR2 (germline): SNHLY, FYNNEI. The CDR3 loop reads CASSADYGYTF. The CDR3 region has the DNA TGTGCCAGCAGTGCGGACTATGGCTACACCTTC.

This chain links TRBV23-1 with TRBJ2-1; maybe TRBD2 (5 bases). TRBV23-1 is recorded as an ORF, its role being uncertain. CDR3 length: 12 amino acids. Trimming shortened V by 4 bases and J by 8 bases, and 9 bases separated the two germline ends. The CDR3 DNA follows: TGCGCCAGCAGTCGCACGAGGGATGAGCAGTTCTTC. It yields the protein CASSRTRDEQFF.

The V and J genes are TRBV18 and TRBJ2-7, with D hard to call. V was cut by 1 base and J by 0 bases, with 16 bases left in between. The CDR3 consists of 17 residues. Per germline, CDR1 KGHSH and CDR2 LQKENI. Written as DNA, the CDR3 is TGTGCCAGCTCACCACAGATAAGAGCGAGTTACTCCTACGAGCAGTACTTC. Its translation: CASSPQIRASYSYEQYF.

This sequence joins TRBV18 and TRBJ1-6; 8 bases are shared with TRBD1. The CDR3 contains 17 residues. V gave up 4 bases and J gave up 4 bases; unmatched junction bases: 9. The germline gives CDR1 KGHSH, CDR2 LQKENI. The CDR3 spells CASSHAGDRSYNSPLHF. As DNA, the CDR3 is TGTGCCAGCTCACACGCGGGGGACAGGTCTTATAATTCACCCCTCCACTTT.

The chain couples TRBV28 to TRBJ2-1; 7 nucleotides align to TRBD2. Germline loops: CDR1 MDHEN, CDR2 SYDVKM. There are 13 residues in the CDR3. The V gene end was trimmed by 5 bases and the J gene end by 8 bases; junction bases not matched to a gene: 6. The CDR3 is CASSTMGGDEQFF. In DNA form, the CDR3 reads TGTGCCAGCAGTACTATGGGAGGGGATGAGCAGTTCTTC.

This clone has only one observation. This CDR3 reads CASSLGTGTADYGYTF. The DNA for the CDR3 is TGTGCCAGCAGCTTAGGAACCGGGACAGCCGACTATGGCTACACCTTC. The chain employs TRBV11-2 and TRBJ1-2, with TRBD1 identical over 7 bases. This CDR3 is 16 amino acids long. Germline V CDR1 and CDR2: SGHAT, FQNNGV. V lost 1 base, J lost 3 bases, and 8 bases stayed unmatched.

The CDR3 DNA follows: TGTGCCACCAGCAGAACTGGGACAGGGAACAATCAGCCCCAGCATTTT. Amino acid sequence: CATSRTGTGNNQPQHF. V and J are TRBV15 and TRBJ1-5, with 9 bases identical to TRBD1. Unmatched junction bases numbered 5, after V lost 2 bases and J lost 3 bases. Germline V gene lookup returns CDR1 LNHNV and CDR2 YYDKDF (reference sequence). There are 16 residues in the CDR3.

CDR3 nucleotides: TGCGCCAGCAGCTGGGCCTCGGGACAGTACACTGAAGCTTTCTTT. Protein sequence: CASSWASGQYTEAFF. The chain links TRBV5-1 to TRBJ1-1; 7 bases match TRBD1. The CDR3 is made up of 15 amino acids. Per germline, CDR1 SGHRS and CDR2 YFSETQ. The ends lost 3 bases at V and 3 bases at J; junction bases unmatched: 8. The full variable domain, rest sourced from reference TRBV5-1 and TRBJ1-1, is KAGVTQTPRYLIKTRGQQVTLSCSPISGHRSVSWYQQTPGQGLQFLFEYFSETQRNKGNFPGRFSGRQFSNSRSEMNVSTLELGDSALYLCASSWASGQYTEAFFGQGTRLTVV.

V gene TRBV14 combines with J gene TRBJ1-1, with D maybe TRBD1 (6 bases). V gave up 4 bases and J gave up 7 bases, with 10 bases separating them. Germline assignment: CDR1 SGHDN and CDR2 FVKESK. This CDR3 has 12 residues. CDR3 DNA sequence: TGTGCCAGCAGCCCTACAGGGAGTGAAGCTTTCTTT. This codes for CASSPTGSEAFF.

The chain joins TRBV9 to TRBJ2-1; 8 bases are a match to TRBD1. The germline V gene encodes CDR1 SGDLS and CDR2 YYNGEE. This CDR3 is built from 16 residues. V gave up 4 bases and J gave up 0 bases; unmatched junction bases: 6. This CDR3 reads CASSTWTGNSYNEQFF. Written as DNA, the CDR3 is TGTGCCAGCAGCACCTGGACAGGGAACTCCTACAATGAGCAGTTCTTC.

This clone was counted once. This chain uses TRBV7-6 with TRBJ2-1; D gene uncertain. In germline, CDR1 is SGHVS, CDR2 FNYEAQ. The V end was cut by 5 bases, the J end by 6 bases, with 14 bases between. CDR3 length: 14 residues. The CDR3 bases are TGTGCCAGCAGCCCCACCCCGCAGGCCAATGAGCAGTTCTTC. The encoded protein is CASSPTPQANEQFF.